The next 23 T cell receptor beta chains were all read from a single sample in a study of blood T cell repertoires in COVID-19. The protocol was immunoSEQ multiplex PCR, while the TCRdb copy is restricted to in-frame clones and leaves out a portion. The sample includes approximately 150,000 clones, about 86% of them seen just once. The sequenced material came from peripheral blood. The receptors here all came from a woman in her sixties with acute or convalescent COVID-19.

CDR3 in DNA: TGTGCCAGCAGCTTAGCGACAGGGAAACATTCACCCCTCCACTTT. This sequence encodes CASSLATGKHSPLHF. The chain is built from TRBV7-9 and TRBJ1-6, with 7 bases identical to TRBD1. The V and J ends lost 0 bases and 8 bases, in that order; junction bases with no gene match: 4. The CDR3 loop spans 15 amino acids. Germline V gene sequence: CDR1 SEHNR, CDR2 FQNEAQ (reference sequence).

This rearrangement joins TRBV10-3 to TRBJ1-4; 7 bases match TRBD1. Germline lookup yields CDR1 ENHRY and CDR2 SYGVKD. Trimming cost V 0 bases and J 2 bases; bases outside gene matches: 3. CDR3 size: 16 residues. Written as DNA, the CDR3 is TGTGCCATCAGTGAGTCGGCACAGGGGACTAATGAAAAACTGTTTTTT. This translates into CAISESAQGTNEKLFF.

V is TRBV14 and J is TRBJ2-7; a possible D gene is TRBD2 (6 bases). Germline values: CDR1 SGHDN, CDR2 FVKESK. V was cut by 1 base and J by 9 bases, with 13 bases left in between. This CDR3 is 13 amino acids long. The CDR3: CASSQAMGGPQYF. CDR3 DNA: TGTGCCAGCAGCCAAGCCATGGGGGGACCGCAGTACTTC.

This sequence joins TRBV7-2 and TRBJ2-3, with D possibly TRBD2 on 6 matching bases. Germline V CDR1 and CDR2: SGHTA, FQGNSA. Trimming shortened V by 5 bases and J by 3 bases, and 15 bases separated the two germline ends. This CDR3 is 15 amino acids long. CDR3 region: CASSDRLDTTDTQYF. CDR3 DNA: TGTGCCAGCAGCGACAGACTAGACACTACAGATACGCAGTATTTT. The full variable domain, in which reference TRBV7-2 and TRBJ2-3 provide the parts outside the CDR3, is GAGVSQSPSNKVTEKGKDVELRCDPISGHTALYWYRQSLGQGLEFLIYFQGNSAPDKSGLPSDRFSAERTGGSVSTLTIQRTQQEDSAVYLCASSDRLDTTDTQYFGPGTRLTVL.

The chain carries TRBV9 and TRBJ2-7, with 8 bases lining up with TRBD1. Germline V gene lookup returns CDR1 SGDLS and CDR2 YYNGEE. The J segment lost 2 bases and the V segment lost 2 bases, leaving 12 bases of the junction unmatched. This CDR3 contains 17 residues. Here the CDR3 reads CASSVSIGTGHTYEQYF. The CDR3 coding sequence is TGTGCCAGCAGCGTCTCCATCGGGACAGGCCACACCTACGAGCAGTACTTC.

The chain employs TRBV6-5 and TRBJ1-2; D may be TRBD1 (5 bases). Trimming shortened V by 1 base and J by 6 bases, and 15 bases separated the two germline ends. From germline, CDR1 is MNHEY and CDR2 SVGAGI. The CDR3 is made up of 15 amino acids. CDR3 sequence reads: CASSYWSGSKDGYTF. The DNA for the CDR3 is TGTGCCAGCAGTTACTGGTCAGGGTCGAAGGATGGCTACACCTTC.

This sequence joins TRBV23-1 and TRBJ2-2; 7 nucleotides align to TRBD2. TRBV23-1 is marked as an open reading frame, function uncertain. V shed 0 bases, J shed 5 bases, and the junction held 6 bases outside the gene matches. The CDR3 loop spans 16 amino acids. The CDR3 region is CASSQSQGGRTGELFF. The CDR3 nucleotides read TGCGCCAGCAGTCAATCCCAGGGAGGGAGAACCGGGGAGCTGTTTTTT.

The chain uses TRBV10-2 and TRBJ1-1, with D perhaps matching TRBD1 (5 bases). The germline CDR1 and CDR2 sequences are WSHSY and SAAADI. The V end was cut by 2 bases, the J end by 4 bases, with 17 bases between. This CDR3 has 16 residues. The CDR3 DNA sequence: TGCGCCAGCAGTGAGGATTTCGTGGGTCAGGGCACTGAAGCTTTCTTT. Its translation: CASSEDFVGQGTEAFF.

This clone was seen more than once but under ten times. The rearrangement uses TRBV18 and TRBJ1-2; 7 bases line up with TRBD1. CDR1 is KGHSH and CDR2 is LQKENI in the germline V gene. Trimming took 3 bases from V and 6 from J; bases not matched to a gene: 19. CDR3 length: 18 residues. The CDR3 protein is CASSPQKSSGQNPNGYTF. CDR3 bases: TGTGCCAGCTCACCTCAAAAATCCTCGGGACAGAATCCGAATGGCTACACCTTC.

This clone was picked up many times. The chain employs TRBV27 and TRBJ2-3, with D uncertain. CDR3 length equals 14 residues. The germline V gene has CDR1 MNHEY and CDR2 SMNVEV (reference sequence). V shed 0 bases and J shed 1 base, with 5 bases lying between them. The CDR3 coding sequence is TGTGCCAGCAGTTTATCGGCAGGCACAGATACGCAGTATTTT. It specifies CASSLSAGTDTQYF.

The V gene is TRBV28, the J gene TRBJ2-2; D might be TRBD2 (5 bases). The CDR3 sequence is 20 residues long. CDR1 and CDR2 (germline): MDHEN, SYDVKM. V gave up 8 bases and J gave up 3 bases, with 31 bases separating them. The CDR3 sequence: CASSGQRRSRARRDTGELFF. The CDR3 coding sequence is TGTGCCAGCTCCGGGCAGCGGAGATCTCGCGCGCGACGCGACACCGGGGAGCTGTTTTTT.

The chain couples TRBV19 to TRBJ2-1, with a tentative D call TRBD2 (6 bases). Trimming removed 8 bases from V and 4 bases from J, with 12 bases in between. This CDR3 contains 13 residues. CDR1 LNHDA and CDR2 SQIVND come from the germline V gene (reference sequence). CDR3 DNA sequence: TGTGCCAGTGGCCGGGGGTCTTACAATGAGCAGTTCTTC. It encodes CASGRGSYNEQFF.

This clone occurred a few times. V usage is TRBV6-2 or TRBV6-3 and J usage is TRBJ2-7, with D maybe TRBD2 (7 bases). This CDR3 contains 17 residues. Looked up from germline, CDR1 is MNHEY and CDR2 is SVGEGT. Trimming took off 6 bases at V and 0 bases at J, with 21 bases between the two ends. The CDR3 DNA follows: TGTGCCAGCAGCCCTTCCGCGGGGGCCTCTAGCTCCTACGAGCAGTACTTC. It translates to CASSPSAGASSSYEQYF.

The count of this clone is one. V gene TRBV6-2 or TRBV6-3 combines with J gene TRBJ2-1; the D is unclear. This CDR3 is built from 13 residues. Germline V gene lookup returns CDR1 MNHEY and CDR2 SVGEGT. V was pared by 5 bases and J by 3 bases, with 8 bases between. The CDR3 region is CASSELIYNEQFF. The CDR3 DNA is TGTGCCAGCAGTGAGCTAATCTACAATGAGCAGTTCTTC.

The V call is TRBV5-1, the J call TRBJ2-7; possible D gene TRBD2, 5 bases. The CDR3 contains 16 residues. The V gene's germline CDR1 is SGHRS and CDR2 YFSETQ. Between the trimmed V and J ends, which lost 1 base and 3 bases, there was a span of 17 bases. CDR3 loop: CASSLLPPGEIYEQYF. The CDR3 bases are TGCGCCAGCAGCTTGTTACCCCCCGGGGAGATCTACGAGCAGTACTTC.

This chain joins TRBV7-9 and TRBJ1-5, with D uncertain. The CDR3 totals 15 residues. Trimming pared 4 bases from V and 7 bases from J, leaving 17 bases between. Germline assignment: CDR1 SEHNR and CDR2 FQNEAQ (reference sequence). Written as DNA, the CDR3 is TGTGCCAGCAGCTCCCGGGAAGAACGTGGACAGCCCCAGCATTTT. Translated: CASSSREERGQPQHF.

The genes are TRBV29-1 and TRBJ2-5; 7 bases align to TRBD2. CDR1 is SQVTM, CDR2 ANQGSEA, per germline. Germline trimming cut 7 bases from V and 5 bases from J; bases unmatched to any gene: 10. The CDR3 loop spans 13 amino acids. Here the CDR3 DNA reads TGCAGCGCCCTCGCCGGACTAGGTGAGACCCAGTACTTC. Translated: CSALAGLGETQYF.

The J gene is TRBJ2-5, the V gene TRBV10-1; a weak D match, TRBD2 (6 bases). Germline-derived CDR1 and CDR2 are WNHNN and SYGVQD (reference sequence). V lost 8 bases, J lost 3 bases, and 13 bases lay in between. The CDR3 extends over 13 amino acids. CDR3: CASSPGLKETQYF. The CDR3 DNA follows: TGCGCCAGCTCGCCGGGACTTAAAGAGACCCAGTACTTC.

The chain links TRBV30 to TRBJ1-5, with 7 nucleotides matching TRBD1. Germline CDR1 GTSNPN, CDR2 SVGIG (reference sequence). The CDR3 contains 15 residues. V gave up 1 base and J gave up 4 bases; unmatched junction bases: 7. CDR3 bases: TGTGCCTGGAGTGCAGGACAGGTAACAAATCAGCCCCAGCATTTT. It yields the protein CAWSAGQVTNQPQHF.

The chain combines TRBV30 with TRBJ1-4; 7 nucleotides line up with TRBD1. The V gene end was trimmed by 1 base and the J gene end by 8 bases; junction bases not matched to a gene: 7. Germline V gene sequence: CDR1 GTSNPN, CDR2 SVGIG (reference sequence). The CDR3 length is 14 residues. CDR3 protein: CAWSDNRGYEKLFF. The CDR3, as DNA: TGTGCCTGGAGTGATAACAGGGGTTACGAAAAACTGTTTTTT. Combining the CDR3 with reference TRBV30 and TRBJ1-4 gives the whole variable domain SQTIHQWPATLVQPVGSPLSLECTVEGTSNPNLYWYRQAAGRGLQLLFYSVGIGQISSEVPQNLSASRPQDRQFILSSKKLLLSDSGFYLCAWSDNRGYEKLFFGSGTQLSVL.

This rearrangement joins TRBV7-8 to TRBJ1-3; D possibly corresponds to TRBD1 (6 bases). Looked up from germline, CDR1 is SGHVS and CDR2 is FQNEAQ. The V and J ends lost 5 bases and 4 bases respectively, with 21 bases between them. This CDR3 has 17 residues. Here the CDR3 DNA reads TGTGCCAGCAGCCCGCTCAGTTGGGGGGGGCTCGGAAACACCATATATTTT. It translates to CASSPLSWGGLGNTIYF.

The chain is built from TRBV18 and TRBJ1-1, with unresolved D. This CDR3 contains 14 residues. Germline-derived CDR1 and CDR2 are KGHSH and LQKENI. Deletions cut 3 bases from V and 1 base from J, with 9 bases between. CDR3 in DNA: TGTGCCAGCTCACCGCTACAGACGAACACTGAAGCTTTCTTT. It yields the protein CASSPLQTNTEAFF.

The V gene is TRBV30, the J gene TRBJ1-1, with D perhaps matching TRBD1 (5 bases). V was clipped by 6 bases and J by 5 bases, with 13 bases between them. CDR1 and CDR2 (germline): GTSNPN, SVGIG (reference sequence). The CDR3 has 12 amino acids. The CDR3 loop is CACGRGRTEAFF. The CDR3 nucleotides read TGTGCCTGCGGACGGGGGAGAACTGAAGCTTTCTTT.